Below are 13 T cell receptor beta chains sequenced from a single sample in a study of cytomegalovirus exposure and HLA in healthy donors. 60 Vbeta and 13 Jbeta primers were used in PCR. Using immunoSEQ multiplex PCR, the repertoire was profiled, and TCRdb retains in-frame clones only, with some absent. Altogether about 130,000 clones are present, 60% to 80% being singletons, with the ten largest covering approximately 1.2%. The specimen sequenced was PBMCs. All receptors derive from a man in his forties or fifties in good health and CMV-seronegative.

Concerning this clone: The junction departs from the called germline gene at one end, perhaps through a read error. V usage is TRBV7-3 and J usage is TRBJ2-2; 8 bases are a match to TRBD2. The CDR3 has 14 amino acids. Germline V gives CDR1 SGHTA, CDR2 FQGTGA. CDR3 nucleotide sequence: TGTGCCGGCAGTGGGGCGGGAGGAACCGGGGAGCTGTTTTTT. Protein: CAGSGAGGTGELFF.

The chain employs TRBV5-1 and TRBJ2-1, with D tentatively TRBD2 (5 bases). This CDR3 is 14 amino acids long. Looked up from germline, CDR1 is SGHRS and CDR2 is YFSETQ. V lost 2 bases and J lost 8, with 14 bases in between. CDR3 DNA: TGCGCCAGCAGCTTTGGACTTCTTACGCATGAGCAGTTCTTC. It is translated as CASSFGLLTHEQFF. Together with reference TRBV5-1 and TRBJ2-1, the CDR3 gives the full variable domain: KAGVTQTPRYLIKTRGQQVTLSCSPISGHRSVSWYQQTPGQGLQFLFEYFSETQRNKGNFPGRFSGRQFSNSRSEMNVSTLELGDSALYLCASSFGLLTHEQFFGPGTRLTVL.

This clone showed up just a few times. The J gene is TRBJ1-2, the V gene TRBV19; tentatively, D is TRBD1 (5 bases). The CDR3 is 15 amino acids. Looked up from germline, CDR1 is LNHDA and CDR2 is SQIVND (reference sequence). With 2 bases removed from V and 3 bases from J, the gap between germline ends came to 13 bases. The CDR3 DNA reads as TGTGCCAGTAGTATATTTCCAGGGCGCGACTATGGCTACACCTTC. Translation: CASSIFPGRDYGYTF.

This rearrangement joins TRBV11-3 to TRBJ2-5; 8 positions agree with TRBD2. This CDR3 is 15 amino acids long. Trimming cost V 5 bases and J 2 bases; bases outside gene matches: 7. CDR1 SGHNT and CDR2 YENEEA come from the germline V gene. The CDR3 spells CASSTGLASQETQYF. In DNA form, the CDR3 reads TGTGCCAGCAGCACCGGACTAGCATCTCAAGAGACCCAGTACTTC.

The CDR3, as DNA: TGTGCCAGCAGTGAAGGCAGGGGTAGGTCCTACGAGCAGTACTTC. Translation gives CASSEGRGRSYEQYF. The chain has TRBV6-1 and TRBJ2-7, with TRBD1 as a possible D gene (6 bases). CDR1 and CDR2 (germline): MNHNS, SASEGT. The CDR3 loop spans 15 amino acids. Between the trimmed V and J ends, which lost 1 base and 1 base, there was a span of 11 bases.

The rearrangement links TRBV5-1 to TRBJ1-1, with 10 bases aligning to TRBD1. The CDR3 sequence is 14 residues long. Germline V CDR1 and CDR2: SGHRS, YFSETQ. The junction had 7 bases not matched to a gene; V was cut back by 3 bases and J by 8 bases. The CDR3 coding sequence is TGCGCCAGCAGCTCACAAGGGGGACAGGGGGAAGCTTTCTTT. Its translation is CASSSQGGQGEAFF.

The chain has TRBV19 and TRBJ1-1, with 7 bases fitting TRBD1. The CDR3 contains 16 residues. Germline trimming cut 7 bases from V and 5 bases from J; bases unmatched to any gene: 16. The germline V gene has CDR1 LNHDA and CDR2 SQIVND (reference sequence). CDR3 DNA sequence: TGTGCCAGTACCCCCCTTCGGACAGGTATGGGAACTGAAGCTTTCTTT. It specifies CASTPLRTGMGTEAFF. The full variable domain, its missing parts supplied by reference TRBV19 and TRBJ1-1, is DGGITQSPKYLFRKEGQNVTLSCEQNLNHDAMYWYRQDPGQGLRLIYYSQIVNDFQKGDIAEGYSVSREKKESFPLTVTSAQKNPTAFYLCASTPLRTGMGTEAFFGQGTRLTVV.

The gene calls are TRBV5-1 and TRBJ1-2; 9 nucleotides line up with TRBD1. The CDR3 extends over 15 amino acids. Trimming removed 3 bases from V and 2 bases from J; junction bases left unmatched: 5. The germline gives CDR1 SGHRS, CDR2 YFSETQ. DNA for the CDR3: TGCGCCAGCAGCTCTTCCGGGACAGGGAACTATGGCTACACCTTC. Translating gives CASSSSGTGNYGYTF.

This clone was picked up one time. The V gene is TRBV27, the J gene TRBJ2-5, with TRBD2 matching over 8 bases. V lost 2 bases, J lost 4 bases, and 6 bases stayed unmatched. The CDR3 sequence is 15 residues long. Germline CDR1 MNHEY, CDR2 SMNVEV (reference sequence). The CDR3 loop is CASSLSGLAGETQYF. The CDR3 nucleotides read TGTGCCAGCAGTTTAAGTGGGCTAGCGGGAGAGACCCAGTACTTC.

The rearrangement joins TRBV6-5 to TRBJ1-6; 7 positions agree with TRBD1. Germline V gives CDR1 MNHEY, CDR2 SVGAGI. The CDR3 spans 15 residues. With 6 bases clipped from V and 7 bases from J, the junction kept 9 bases outside the gene matches. The DNA for the CDR3 is TGTGCCAGCAGGGGCACAGGGGCGACCAATTCACCCCTCCACTTT. This codes for CASRGTGATNSPLHF.

The chain uses TRBV7-2 and TRBJ2-3, with D tentatively TRBD2 (6 bases). Germline V gene data show CDR1 as SGHTA and CDR2 as FQGNSA. CDR3 length: 13 amino acids. V lost 4 bases to trimming and J lost 1 base, with 6 bases between them. This CDR3 is CASSSSGTDTQYF. CDR3 DNA sequence: TGTGCCAGCAGCTCTAGCGGCACAGATACGCAGTATTTT.

This clone was detected only once. The rearrangement joins TRBV18 to TRBJ2-7; 10 nucleotides align to TRBD1. Germline V lookup: CDR1 KGHSH, CDR2 LQKENI. The CDR3 is 14 residues long. Losses at the gene ends were 2 bases for V and 5 bases for J; bases not matched to a gene: 3. The CDR3 reads CASSPRDRGHEQYF. The CDR3 DNA is TGTGCCAGCTCACCAAGGGACAGGGGCCACGAGCAGTACTTC.

The chain combines TRBV28 with TRBJ2-3; no firm D call. V was clipped by 4 bases and J by 0 bases, with 11 bases between them. CDR3 size: 15 residues. Germline-derived CDR1 and CDR2 are MDHEN and SYDVKM. CDR3 amino acids: CASSSSTTSTDTQYF. DNA of the CDR3: TGTGCCAGCAGTTCGTCCACCACTAGCACAGATACGCAGTATTTT.